The TCR beta chain described here comes from a study of T-cell reconstitution after alpha-beta-depleted transplantation in children. Unique molecular identifiers were used in preparing the TCRbeta library. One entry per CDR3 protein results from TCRdb running MiXCR on the PCR reads. Of fewer than 550,000 distinct CDR3 sequences in the sample, about a sixth were seen once. The V end was cut by 2 bases, the J end by 3 bases, with 9 bases between. The CDR3 runs 14 residues. Germline V gene sequence: CDR1 SGHRS, CDR2 YFSETQ. The clonotype originates from a boy younger than two who had a stem cell transplant for Wiskott-Aldrich syndrome, so the T cells may come from the graft donor. The genes are TRBV5-1 and TRBJ2-1; D unclear. This specimen was PBMCs, mostly from graft donor cells, taken 360 days after TCRalphabeta/CD19-depleted stem cell transplant. The CDR3, as DNA: TGCGCCAGCAGCTTTGTGCAGTTCTACAATGAGCAGTTCTTC. Protein: CASSFVQFYNEQFF.